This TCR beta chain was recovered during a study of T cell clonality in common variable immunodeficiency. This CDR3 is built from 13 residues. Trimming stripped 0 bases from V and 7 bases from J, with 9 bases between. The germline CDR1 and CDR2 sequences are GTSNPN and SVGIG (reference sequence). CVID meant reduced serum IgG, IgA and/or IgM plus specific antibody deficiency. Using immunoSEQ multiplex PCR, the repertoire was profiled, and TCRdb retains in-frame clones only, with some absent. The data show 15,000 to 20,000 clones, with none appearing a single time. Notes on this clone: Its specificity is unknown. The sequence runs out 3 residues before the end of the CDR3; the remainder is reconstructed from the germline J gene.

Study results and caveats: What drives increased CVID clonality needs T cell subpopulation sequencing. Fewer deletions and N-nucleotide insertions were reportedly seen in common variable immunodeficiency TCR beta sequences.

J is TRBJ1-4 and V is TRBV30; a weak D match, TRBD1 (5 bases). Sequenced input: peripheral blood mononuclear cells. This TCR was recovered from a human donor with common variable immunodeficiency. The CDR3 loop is CAWSVLQAEKLFF. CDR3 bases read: TGTGCCTGGAGTGTACTACAGGCTGAAAAA.